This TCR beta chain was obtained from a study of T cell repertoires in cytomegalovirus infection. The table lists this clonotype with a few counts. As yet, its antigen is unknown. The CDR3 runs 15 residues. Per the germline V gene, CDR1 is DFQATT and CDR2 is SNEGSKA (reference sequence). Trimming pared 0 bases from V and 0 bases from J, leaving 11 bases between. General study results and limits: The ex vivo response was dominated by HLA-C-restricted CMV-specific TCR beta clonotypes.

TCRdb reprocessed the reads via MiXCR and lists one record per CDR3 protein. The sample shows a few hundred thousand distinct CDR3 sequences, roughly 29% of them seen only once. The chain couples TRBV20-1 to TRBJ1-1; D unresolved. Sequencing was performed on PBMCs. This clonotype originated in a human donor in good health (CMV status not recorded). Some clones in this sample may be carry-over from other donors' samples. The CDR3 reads CSARDLRALNTEAFF. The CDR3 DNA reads TGCAGTGCTAGAGATCTTCGGGCCTTGAACACTGAAGCTTTCTTT.